The 30 T cell receptor beta chains given below trace back to one sample, sequenced in a study of radiotherapy plus CTLA-4 blockade in lung cancer. Some clones are missing from TCRdb's copy, which holds only in-frame ones; the method was immunoSEQ multiplex PCR. The data show tens of thousands of clones, with approximately 80% seen just once and approximately 0.8% held by the top ten. The specimen comprised peripheral blood, sampled from a patient treated with radiotherapy plus ipilimumab. All receptors derive from a human donor with non-small cell lung cancer who had stable disease on radiotherapy plus ipilimumab.

The rearrangement links TRBV9 to TRBJ2-3; 10 bases agree with TRBD1. CDR1 and CDR2 from the germline V gene are SGDLS and YYNGEE. This CDR3 has 16 residues. With 3 bases clipped from V and 3 bases from J, the junction kept 7 bases outside the gene matches. The CDR3 spells CASSGFGTGVTDTQYF. The CDR3 DNA reads as TGTGCCAGCAGCGGATTTGGGACAGGGGTAACAGATACGCAGTATTTT.

The chain uses TRBV9 and TRBJ2-3; a possible D gene is TRBD1 (5 bases). The germline CDR1 and CDR2 sequences are SGDLS and YYNGEE. The CDR3 has 16 residues. V was shortened by 2 bases and J by 5 bases, with 18 bases between the two germline ends. CDR3 in DNA: TGTGCCAGCAGCGTCTCTGGGGCGGCCCCCGGAGATACGCAGTATTTT. The encoded protein is CASSVSGAAPGDTQYF.

The gene calls are TRBV27 and TRBJ2-3; 10 bases are shared with TRBD2. This CDR3 spans 15 amino acids. In germline, CDR1 is MNHEY, CDR2 SMNVEV (reference sequence). The J segment lost 7 bases and the V segment lost 6 bases, leaving 10 bases of the junction unmatched. CDR3 in amino acids: CASRTLAGPRYTQYF. The CDR3 nucleotides read TGTGCCAGCAGAACACTAGCGGGACCCAGGTATACGCAGTATTTT.

This clone was seen a few times. The sample holds other DNA sequences that translate to the same CDR3. The rearrangement links TRBV5-1 to TRBJ1-5; 8 bases are shared with TRBD1. V lost 4 bases, J lost 5 bases, and 8 bases stayed unmatched. Germline CDR1 SGHRS, CDR2 YFSETQ. The CDR3 runs to 15 residues. CDR3 residues: CASSPGQGRDQPQHF. CDR3 nucleotide sequence: TGCGCCAGCAGCCCCGGACAGGGACGGGATCAGCCCCAGCATTTT.

This clone was recorded only once. V is TRBV7-3 and J is TRBJ2-2, with 8 bases fitting TRBD1. J was trimmed by 1 base and V by 4 bases; bases with no gene match: 5. The germline CDR1 and CDR2 sequences are SGHTA and FQGTGA. The CDR3 spans 16 residues. CDR3 region: CASSSRTGQNTGELFF. The CDR3 coding sequence is TGTGCCAGCAGCTCCCGGACAGGGCAGAACACCGGGGAGCTGTTTTTT.

The V gene is TRBV7-9, the J gene TRBJ2-1; TRBD1 agrees at 8 bases. Trimming cost V 5 bases and J 4 bases; bases outside gene matches: 7. Germline V gene lookup returns CDR1 SEHNR and CDR2 FQNEAQ (reference sequence). This CDR3 comprises 15 residues. In DNA form, the CDR3 reads TGTGCCAGCAGCCCGAGGACAGGGAAGTACAATGAGCAGTTCTTC. Its protein product is CASSPRTGKYNEQFF.

CDR3 sequence (DNA): TGTGCCAGTAGTATCGGACAGGGGGCCTACAATGAGCAGTTCTTC. Protein sequence: CASSIGQGAYNEQFF. The genes are TRBV19 and TRBJ2-1, with 10 nucleotides matching TRBD1. Germline assignment: CDR1 LNHDA and CDR2 SQIVND (reference sequence). The CDR3 spans 15 residues. The ends lost 3 bases at V and 2 bases at J; junction bases unmatched: 1.

The chain recombines TRBV6-5 with TRBJ2-1; no firm D call. The germline V gene encodes CDR1 MNHEY and CDR2 SVGAGI. Trimming stripped 6 bases from V and 8 bases from J, with 14 bases between. CDR3 length equals 13 residues. Here the CDR3 reads CASSFEWHYEQFF. The CDR3 DNA reads as TGTGCCAGCAGCTTTGAGTGGCACTATGAGCAGTTCTTC.

The V gene is TRBV5-1, the J gene TRBJ1-2, with a possible D match to TRBD1 (6 bases). Germline V gene data show CDR1 as SGHRS and CDR2 as YFSETQ. V gave up 3 bases and J gave up 4 bases, with 10 bases separating them. The CDR3 is 13 amino acids. CDR3 sequence (DNA): TGCGCCAGCAGCTCCAAACAGGGCTATGGCTACACCTTC. Its translation is CASSSKQGYGYTF.

The chain links TRBV7-2 to TRBJ1-1, with D possibly matching TRBD1 (6 bases). The CDR3 runs 14 residues. The V gene lost 4 bases and the J gene lost 1 base, with 10 bases spanning the gap. The germline V gene encodes CDR1 SGHTA and CDR2 FQGNSA. This CDR3 reads CASSSWTANTEAFF. The CDR3 coding sequence is TGTGCCAGCAGCTCCTGGACAGCGAACACTGAAGCTTTCTTT.

This clone was seen a single time. The V call is TRBV28, the J call TRBJ1-6, with 7 bases lining up with TRBD1. This CDR3 comprises 15 residues. Germline CDR1 MDHEN, CDR2 SYDVKM. V lost 3 bases to trimming and J lost 12 bases; unmatched junction nucleotides: 11. The CDR3 nucleotides read TGTGCCAGCAGTTTTGCAGGGGGGGGATCCGAACCCCTCCACTTT. Translated, it gives CASSFAGGGSEPLHF.

The chain employs TRBV6-5 and TRBJ1-1; D is unclear. This CDR3 spans 16 amino acids. Germline V CDR1 and CDR2: MNHEY, SVGAGI. V was trimmed by 0 bases and J by 3 bases, leaving 14 bases between them. The CDR3 sequence is CASSYSPPPWDTEAFF. The CDR3 DNA sequence: TGTGCCAGCAGTTACTCGCCGCCACCTTGGGACACTGAAGCTTTCTTT.

The rearrangement links TRBV4-2 to TRBJ2-7, with a tentative D call TRBD2 (6 bases). The CDR3 is 14 amino acids. Trimming removed 1 base from V and 4 bases from J, with 11 bases in between. Germline CDR1 LGHNA, CDR2 YNFKEQ. This CDR3 is CASSQVGRDYEQYF. CDR3 DNA: TGTGCCAGCAGCCAAGTCGGGAGAGATTACGAGCAGTACTTC.

The chain is built from TRBV18 and TRBJ2-6; D is perhaps TRBD1 or TRBD2 (5 bases each). Trimming took off 6 bases at V and 4 bases at J, with 16 bases between the two ends. This CDR3 contains 16 residues. Germline-derived CDR1 and CDR2 are KGHSH and LQKENI. The CDR3 DNA reads as TGTGCCAGCTCCACTGGGGGAACCTCCGGGGCCAACGTCCTGACTTTC. This gives the protein CASSTGGTSGANVLTF.

The rearrangement joins TRBV9 to TRBJ2-7; possibly TRBD1 for D (6 bases). Germline CDR1 SGDLS, CDR2 YYNGEE. Trimming took off 3 bases at V and 2 bases at J, with 12 bases between the two ends. The CDR3 contains 14 residues. This chain's CDR3 is CASSGRDTPYEQYF. CDR3 bases: TGTGCCAGCAGCGGCCGGGACACCCCCTACGAGCAGTACTTC. Supplemented by reference TRBV9 and TRBJ2-7, the full variable domain reads DSGVTQTPKHLITATGQRVTLRCSPRSGDLSVYWYQQSLDQGLQFLIQYYNGEERAKGNILERFSAQQFPDLHSELNLSSLELGDSALYFCASSGRDTPYEQYFGPGTRLTVT.

This chain connects TRBV13 to TRBJ2-7; tentatively, D is TRBD1 or TRBD2 (5 bases each). Germline-derived CDR1 and CDR2 are PRHDT and FYEKMQ (reference sequence). Between the trimmed V and J ends, which lost 4 bases and 2 bases, there was a span of 15 bases. The CDR3 is made up of 15 amino acids. CDR3 residues: CASSSGPLSPYEQYF. CDR3 DNA: TGTGCCAGCAGCTCGGGACCGCTGTCCCCCTACGAGCAGTACTTC.

The chain employs TRBV29-1 and TRBJ2-1; maybe TRBD1 (6 bases). This CDR3 spans 14 amino acids. Between the trimmed V and J ends, which lost 3 bases and 0 bases, there was a span of 9 bases. From germline, CDR1 is SQVTM and CDR2 ANQGSEA. CDR3 in DNA: TGCAGCGTTGATACAGGGAGCTCCTACAATGAGCAGTTCTTC. This gives the protein CSVDTGSSYNEQFF.

Only a few counts were recorded for this clone. The chain recombines TRBV19 with TRBJ2-1; no clear D. From germline, CDR1 is LNHDA and CDR2 SQIVND (reference sequence). The length of the CDR3 is 16 residues. V was pared by 0 bases and J by 0 bases, with 9 bases between. In DNA form, the CDR3 reads TGTGCCAGTAGTATAGAAAACGGAATCTCCTACAATGAGCAGTTCTTC. Protein: CASSIENGISYNEQFF.

The chain recombines TRBV5-1 with TRBJ2-7; D gene uncertain. V was trimmed by 0 bases and J by 5 bases, leaving 15 bases between them. This CDR3 contains 15 residues. Germline CDR1 SGHRS, CDR2 YFSETQ. The CDR3 DNA reads as TGCGCCAGCAGCTTGGCGAGAGCTAGTACCCACGAGCAGTACTTC. It specifies CASSLARASTHEQYF. The whole variable domain, remainder taken from reference TRBV5-1 and TRBJ2-7, is KAGVTQTPRYLIKTRGQQVTLSCSPISGHRSVSWYQQTPGQGLQFLFEYFSETQRNKGNFPGRFSGRQFSNSRSEMNVSTLELGDSALYLCASSLARASTHEQYFGPGTRLTVT.

The V call is TRBV7-2, the J call TRBJ2-3, with 13 bases that match TRBD2. CDR1 SGHTA and CDR2 FQGNSA come from the germline V gene. This CDR3 comprises 15 residues. V was pared by 5 bases and J by 4 bases, with 3 bases of the junction left unmatched. CDR3 nucleotide sequence: TGTGCCAGCAGCACCACTAGCGGGGGGGCAGATACGCAGTATTTT. It translates to CASSTTSGGADTQYF.

This chain uses TRBV29-1 with TRBJ1-1, with D uncertain. The CDR3 spans 14 residues. Germline assignment: CDR1 SQVTM and CDR2 ANQGSEA. V dropped 3 bases and J dropped 0 bases, with 11 bases sitting between them. DNA of the CDR3: TGCAGCGTTGACAATGTTCCGGTGAACACTGAAGCTTTCTTT. Its protein is CSVDNVPVNTEAFF.

The chain uses TRBV6-1 and TRBJ2-1; D is unresolved. This CDR3 region has 12 residues. V gave up 1 base and J gave up 5 bases, with 3 bases separating them. Germline CDR1 reads MNHNS; CDR2 reads SASEGT. CDR3 nucleotide sequence: TGTGCCAGCAGTGAAGTGAACAATGAGCAGTTCTTC. This encodes CASSEVNNEQFF.

The rearrangement uses TRBV6-5 and TRBJ2-2; D call uncertain. The length of the CDR3 is 13 residues. V lost 7 bases to trimming and J lost 0 bases, with 6 bases between them. Germline CDR1 MNHEY, CDR2 SVGAGI. The CDR3: CASISANTGELFF. The CDR3 DNA sequence: TGTGCCAGCATCAGCGCGAACACCGGGGAGCTGTTTTTT.

A single count supports this clone. This chain joins TRBV19 and TRBJ1-1; tentative D call: TRBD1 (6 bases). This CDR3 region has 14 residues. CDR1 and CDR2 from the germline V gene are LNHDA and SQIVND (reference sequence). The V end was cut by 7 bases, the J end by 11 bases, with 23 bases between. The DNA of the CDR3 is TGTGCCAGTAACAAAGAAGGGGTACAGGGAACGGCTTTCTTT. It translates to CASNKEGVQGTAFF.

V gene TRBV28 combines with J gene TRBJ1-5; D is perhaps TRBD1 (6 bases). The CDR3 has 16 residues. In germline, CDR1 is MDHEN, CDR2 SYDVKM. Trimming removed 7 bases at V and 3 bases at J, with 19 bases between. The CDR3 here is CASTLLGGGNNQPQHF. The DNA of the CDR3 is TGTGCCAGCACCCTGCTGGGTGGGGGCAACAATCAGCCCCAGCATTTT.

The rearrangement uses TRBV7-3 and TRBJ2-3, with 9 bases lining up with TRBD2. J lost 5 bases, V lost 4 bases, and 7 bases had no gene match. This CDR3 is 15 amino acids long. The germline V gene encodes CDR1 SGHTA and CDR2 FQGTGA. The CDR3 here is CASSSSGLAQDTQYF. The CDR3 nucleotides are TGTGCCAGCAGCTCCTCTGGACTAGCGCAAGATACGCAGTATTTT.

V usage is TRBV5-4 and J usage is TRBJ2-7, with TRBD2 matching 11 bases. Germline V gene data show CDR1 as SGHNT and CDR2 as YYREEE (reference sequence). The CDR3 is 16 residues long. Trimming took 3 bases from V and 7 from J; bases not matched to a gene: 12. The CDR3 sequence: CASSSSSGRLTGEQYF. Here the CDR3 DNA reads TGTGCCAGCAGCTCCTCTAGCGGGAGGCTGACTGGAGAGCAGTACTTC.

The J gene is TRBJ2-1, the V gene TRBV5-1, with 9 positions matching TRBD1. V gave up 5 bases and J gave up 2 bases; unmatched junction bases: 5. The germline gives CDR1 SGHRS, CDR2 YFSETQ. The CDR3 loop spans 15 amino acids. The CDR3 region is CASSFGTGTYNEQFF. CDR3 coding DNA: TGCGCCAGCAGTTTCGGGACAGGGACCTACAATGAGCAGTTCTTC.

The V gene is TRBV7-2, the J gene TRBJ2-2, with D perhaps TRBD2 (5 bases). The germline V and J ends were trimmed by 5 bases and 6 bases, with 10 bases remaining between them. Germline CDR1 reads SGHTA; CDR2 reads FQGNSA. The CDR3 is made up of 13 amino acids. The CDR3 loop reads CASSPRVAGELFF. The CDR3, as DNA: TGTGCCAGCAGCCCGAGGGTAGCCGGGGAGCTGTTTTTT.

The chain recombines TRBV20-1 with TRBJ2-5; unclear D gene. The CDR3 is 10 residues long. V lost 3 bases to trimming and J lost 7 bases, with 6 bases between them. Looked up from germline, CDR1 is DFQATT and CDR2 is SNEGSKA (reference sequence). Here the CDR3 DNA reads TGCAGTGCTAGGAACGGGACCCAGTACTTC. Amino acids: CSARNGTQYF.